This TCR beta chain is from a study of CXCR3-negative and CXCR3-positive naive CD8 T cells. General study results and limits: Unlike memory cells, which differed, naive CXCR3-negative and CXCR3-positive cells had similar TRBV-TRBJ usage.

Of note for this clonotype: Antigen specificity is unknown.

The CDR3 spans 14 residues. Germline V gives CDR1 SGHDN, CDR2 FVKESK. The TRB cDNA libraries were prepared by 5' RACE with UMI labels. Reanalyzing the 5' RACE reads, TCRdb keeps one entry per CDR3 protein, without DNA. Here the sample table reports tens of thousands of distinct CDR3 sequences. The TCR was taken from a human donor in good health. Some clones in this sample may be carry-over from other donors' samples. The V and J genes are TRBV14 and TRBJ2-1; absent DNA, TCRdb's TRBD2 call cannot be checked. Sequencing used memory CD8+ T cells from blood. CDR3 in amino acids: CASSPLARGVEQFF.